The clone carrying this T cell receptor (beta chain) was picked up a small number of times. The data were obtained in a study of blood T cells in healthy people across ages. The second PCR ran roughly 6 to 11 cycles with a sample-barcoded 5' primer and J-beta primers. TCRdb itself ran the 5' RACE reads through MiXCR, one entry per CDR3 protein. Among about 1 million distinct CDR3 sequences listed, less than 50% were seen once. V trimming: 3 bases; J trimming: 11 bases; junction bases outside the gene matches: 12. The CDR3 runs 14 residues. The sequence came from a woman in her fifties or sixties in good health. The chain is built from TRBV12-3 or TRBV12-4 and TRBJ2-5; 7 nucleotides match TRBD2. Source material: blood. The CDR3 region has the DNA TGTGCCAGCAGTTTTGGCGGGAGTAAGTATGAGCAGTACTTC. Residues: CASSFGGSKYEQYF.